This T cell receptor (beta chain) emerged from a study of T cell changes during pregnancy in multiple sclerosis. Generated by immunoSEQ multiplex PCR, the TCRdb table keeps only in-frame clones and is missing some. The table records about 77,000 clones, approximately 94% of them present only once. The sequence was collected from a female donor in good health, enrolled as a control in a pregnancy study. Here the sequenced sample was peripheral blood, taken after pregnancy.

The CDR3 reads CASSVSAGAKRNEQYF. The CDR3 DNA reads TGTGCCAGCAGCGTATCAGCGGGAGCGAAAAGGAACGAGCAGTACTTC. The chain has TRBV9 and TRBJ2-7, with 8 bases fitting TRBD2. Germline V gene sequence: CDR1 SGDLS, CDR2 YYNGEE. The CDR3 contains 16 residues. V trimming: 1 base; J trimming: 5 bases; junction bases outside the gene matches: 11.